Shown below are 14 T cell receptor beta chains from a single sample sequenced in a study of CD8+CD57+ T cells in acquired aplastic anemia. Genomic DNA acted as the template from which TCR beta VDJ combination and CDR3 sequence profiling were carried out. TCRdb reprocessed the reads with MiXCR, giving one entry per CDR3 protein. The repertoire includes roughly 150,000 distinct CDR3 sequences, about 45% of them detected once, and roughly 2.9% sits in the top ten. Patients chosen for sequencing had CD8+CD57+ cells that had expanded, as shown by flow cytometry. Source material: sorted CD4+, CD8+, or CD8+CD57+ T cells (not recorded which) from PBMCs. Receptor source: a human donor with aplastic anemia.

This clonotype came up many times. V is TRBV7-2 and J is TRBJ1-2, with 9 bases identical to TRBD1. Trimming at V came to 1 base and at J to 0 bases, leaving 6 bases not matched to a gene. Germline V gene lookup returns CDR1 SGHTA and CDR2 FQGNSA. There are 17 residues in the CDR3. Here the CDR3 reads CASSLGLRDRANYGYTF. CDR3 nucleotide sequence: TGTGCCAGCAGCTTAGGGTTGCGGGACAGGGCTAACTATGGCTACACCTTC.

This clonotype was counted at least ten times. V and J are TRBV10-3 and TRBJ1-1, with D perhaps TRBD1 (6 bases). The CDR3 is 14 residues long. Per the germline V gene, CDR1 is ENHRY and CDR2 is SYGVKD. The V and J ends lost 6 bases and 0 bases respectively, with 11 bases between them. DNA for the CDR3: TGTGCCATCAGGGACAGTAACATGAACACTGAAGCTTTCTTT. This encodes CAIRDSNMNTEAFF.

V usage is TRBV9 and J usage is TRBJ1-6; no firm D call. From germline, CDR1 is SGDLS and CDR2 YYNGEE. V was pared by 3 bases and J by 7 bases, with 5 bases between. This CDR3 is built from 12 residues. The CDR3 here is CASSAGNSPLHF. CDR3 DNA: TGTGCCAGCAGCGCGGGCAATTCACCCCTCCACTTT.

This clonotype has a count of ten or more. The rearrangement uses TRBV6-5 and TRBJ2-7; D is possibly TRBD1 (5 bases). Germline lookup yields CDR1 MNHEY and CDR2 SVGAGI. The CDR3 contains 12 residues. With 5 bases removed from V and 4 bases from J, the gap between germline ends came to 9 bases. The DNA for the CDR3 is TGTGCCAGCAGTCCGACAGTATACGAGCAGTACTTC. This gives the protein CASSPTVYEQYF.

This chain uses TRBV15 with TRBJ2-7, with 8 positions matching TRBD1. Germline CDR1 and CDR2: LNHNV and YYDKDF (reference sequence). CDR3 size: 15 residues. Trimming at V came to 5 bases and at J to 3 bases, leaving 9 bases not matched to a gene. The CDR3 DNA reads as TGTGCCACCAGCCCCCCTGGGACAGGTGGCTACGAGCAGTACTTC. Translated, it gives CATSPPGTGGYEQYF.

Comments on this clonotype: A much larger clone lies one base from this, so it may be a read error. The J gene is TRBJ2-1, the V gene TRBV5-1; TRBD2 might be the D (5 bases). CDR1 is SGHRS and CDR2 is YFSETQ in the germline V gene. This CDR3 has 15 residues. V gave up 0 bases and J gave up 2 bases, with 9 bases separating them. The CDR3 DNA reads as TGCGCCAGCAGCTTGGCTAGCCCCCCCTACAATGAGCAGTTCTTC. This encodes CASSLASPPYNEQFF.

This clonotype was seen ten or more times. The rearrangement links TRBV5-1 to TRBJ2-5; 11 nucleotides agree with TRBD2. With 4 bases clipped from V and 5 bases from J, the junction kept 7 bases outside the gene matches. Germline lookup yields CDR1 SGHRS and CDR2 YFSETQ. The CDR3 is 15 residues long. CDR3 bases: TGCGCCAGCAGCATTAGCGGGGGGGCCTCGGAGACCCAGTACTTC. Translating it yields CASSISGGASETQYF.

This clonotype has a single count. At one of its ends the junction is not consistent with the germline gene, which may arise from a read error. This chain connects TRBV20-1 to TRBJ2-5; D perhaps matches TRBD2 (5 bases). The germline V gene has CDR1 DFQATT and CDR2 SNEGSKA (reference sequence). The CDR3 is 14 residues long. The CDR3 loop reads CSAPWSGRGETLYF. The DNA of the CDR3 is TGCAGTGCTCCTTGGTCAGGCCGGGGAGAGACCCTGTACTTC.

This clonotype was seen repeatedly, ten times or more. CDR3 bases: TGTGCCAGCAGTCAACGACAGACTAATCAGCCCCAGCATTTT. Its protein is CASSQRQTNQPQHF. The J gene is TRBJ1-5, the V gene TRBV5-5, with D possibly being TRBD1 (5 bases). Looked up from germline, CDR1 is SGHKS and CDR2 is YYEKEE (reference sequence). V shed 5 bases and J shed 4 bases, with 13 bases lying between them. The length of the CDR3 is 14 residues.

This clonotype has a count of ten or more. This sequence joins TRBV11-3 and TRBJ2-2, with D hard to call. CDR1 is SGHNT and CDR2 is YENEEA in the germline V gene. The CDR3 spans 15 residues. Between the trimmed V and J ends, which lost 0 bases and 4 bases, there was a span of 9 bases. This CDR3 is CASSLDLSGTGELFF. CDR3 nucleotides: TGTGCCAGCAGCTTAGATTTGTCGGGCACCGGGGAGCTGTTTTTT. The full variable domain, rest sourced from reference TRBV11-3 and TRBJ2-2, is EAGVVQSPRYKIIEKKQPVAFWCNPISGHNTLYWYLQNLGQGPELLIRYENEEAVDDSQLPKDRFSAERLKGVDSTLKIQPAELGDSAVYLCASSLDLSGTGELFFGEGSRLTVL.

The table lists this clonotype with many counts. The rearrangement joins TRBV2 to TRBJ1-4; D is ambiguous. This CDR3 region has 13 residues. From germline, CDR1 is SNHLY and CDR2 FYNNEI. V dropped 7 bases and J dropped 8 bases, with 14 bases sitting between them. The CDR3 spells CASKGIAGEKLFF. CDR3 sequence (DNA): TGTGCCAGCAAGGGAATCGCTGGGGAAAAACTGTTTTTT.

The rearrangement joins TRBV10-2 to TRBJ2-7; 9 nucleotides match TRBD2. From germline, CDR1 is WSHSY and CDR2 SAAADI. The CDR3 length is 14 residues. V lost 4 bases to trimming and J lost 2 bases; unmatched junction nucleotides: 3. Written as DNA, the CDR3 is TGCGCCAGCAGTGCTAGCGGGGCTACCTACGAGCAGTACTTC. It translates to CASSASGATYEQYF.

This clonotype appeared many times. The chain links TRBV11-2 to TRBJ2-7; D unresolved. Germline V gives CDR1 SGHAT, CDR2 FQNNGV. CDR3 size: 15 residues. The V end was cut by 0 bases, the J end by 2 bases, with 11 bases between. Here the CDR3 reads CASSLDLIPTYEQYF. The CDR3 bases are TGTGCCAGCAGCTTAGATCTAATACCTACCTACGAGCAGTACTTC.

This clonotype has a handful of counts. The V and J genes are TRBV28 and TRBJ2-1; TRBD1 is a possible D gene (6 bases). Germline V gene sequence: CDR1 MDHEN, CDR2 SYDVKM. With 8 bases removed from V and 8 bases from J, the gap between germline ends came to 19 bases. CDR3 length: 14 amino acids. Here the CDR3 reads CASQGQGYVDEQFF. In nucleotides, the CDR3 is TGTGCCAGCCAGGGGCAGGGTTATGTCGATGAGCAGTTCTTC.